This T cell receptor (beta chain) was sequenced during a study of T cell responses to AZD1222 COVID-19 vaccine (dated by TCRdb to about 2021). In terms of the full investigation: TCR sequencing covered approximately 230 trial participants: roughly 200 given two doses of AZD1222 and some 25 given two doses of MenACWY control vaccine. Enrollment into the trials was organized by age into subgroups of 18-55, 56-69 and 70-plus years, and those subgroups contained approximately 160, 26 and 62 TCR-sequenced participants, respectively. The study at large found these results: No day 14 peak-response samples were available, so repertoires were characterized only after the peak T cell response. CD4 TCRs associated with the vaccine covered the entire spike protein, and the dominant responses were in regions 160-218 and 743-854. Participants were mostly white British and included more females than males, and it was suggested by the authors that clonal diversity may have been underestimated. After two AZD1222 doses, spike-specific TCR breadth and depth were significantly higher than at day 0 and than in MenACWY recipients. The 56-69-year group was small, and its depth increase did not reach significance, likely because of low power. Conclusions about previously exposed vaccinees were limited because only a handful of AZD1222 recipients were SARS-CoV-2 seropositive at baseline. Nearly half of unique spike-specific TCRs reportedly recognized epitopes outside regions mutated in the B.1.351 and B.1.1.7 variants.

The meaning of the sample's time point label: about 28 days (+/-7) after the second vaccine dose. Because spike-specific TCR depth and breadth did not differ between the two schedules, AZD1222 recipients who got a second dose at roughly 4 weeks were pooled with those who got a second dose at roughly 12 weeks. The vaccinee samples were drawn from two UK trials, COV001 and COV002, one of which was a single-blind randomized controlled phase 2/3 trial testing AZD1222 (ChAdOx1 nCoV-19) in healthy adults. For TCRbeta chain sequencing, PBMC samples were collected from trial participants at day 0 and at day 28 after the second dose. The CDR3 runs 16 residues from the cysteine to the phenylalanine. Only CDR3 DNA remains: 48 bases, in frame from the first base. Relative to germline, V is missing 5 bases and J is missing 1 base, with 3 bases of the junction outside any gene match. CDR1 and CDR2 (SGHNT, YENEEA) derive from the germline V gene.

The CDR3 regions of human TCRbeta chains were analyzed by immunosequencing. The original methods were these. Repertoire TCRs were matched against a reference library of SARS-CoV-2-specific TCRs generated with the MIRA antigen-specificity platform. Breadth meant the fraction of unique TCRs that were SARS-CoV-2-associated, whereas depth meant the fraction of total T cells that were SARS-CoV-2-associated. Each spike-specific TCR was assigned to its reactive spike region and to a CD4 or CD8 class using the MIRA data. Log10-transformed breadth and depth values were compared by one-way ANOVA with Sidak's multiple comparisons tests. TCRdb retrieved this table from immuneACCESS and kept in-frame rearrangements only. Not all clones are present; in checked studies, unresolved V genes account for under half, and no reason is known for the remainder. That table furnishes V, J and clone size, whereas the DNA furnished D and trimming. The sample table contains roughly 84,000 clones; only one count was recorded for approximately 90% of them. Around 10% of the sample is taken by the ten largest.

A note on this clone: No cognate antigen has been identified for it. Base qualities were left out, and no much larger clone turns up one base away.

The receptor chain draws on TRBV11-3 and TRBJ2-3; the junction holds 13 bases that match TRBD2. The source is an adult who received the AZD1222 COVID-19 vaccine. The input for sequencing was peripheral blood, taken 28 days after the second AZD1222 dose. The sequence in DNA is TGTGCCAGCAGCAGAGGACTAGCGGGGGGCACAGATACGCAGTATTTT. It specifies CASSRGLAGGTDTQYF.